These 24 T cell receptor beta chains came from one sample sequenced in a study of neurological immune-mediated disorders. TCRdb analysed the 5' RACE reads with MiXCR anew, one entry per CDR3 protein. Found here are 90,000 to 150,000 distinct CDR3 sequences, roughly 3.4% of them singletons; the top ten hold about 1.2%. What was sequenced was PBMCs. These receptors came from a woman in her 30s with multiple sclerosis.

This clonotype was observed a handful of times. J is TRBJ2-1 and V is TRBV5-1, with TRBD2 identical over 7 bases. The CDR3 consists of 18 residues. Germline loops: CDR1 SGHRS, CDR2 YFSETQ. The ends lost 4 bases at V and 0 bases at J; junction bases unmatched: 13. The CDR3 is CASSPLGGVLSSYNEQFF. CDR3 nucleotides: TGCGCCAGCAGCCCCCTGGGGGGGGTTCTGAGCTCCTACAATGAGCAGTTCTTC.

Many counts were recorded for this clonotype. J is TRBJ2-3 and V is TRBV20-1; maybe TRBD2 (5 bases). CDR3 size: 13 residues. With 6 bases removed from V and 0 bases from J, the gap between germline ends came to 10 bases. Per the germline V gene, CDR1 is DFQATT and CDR2 is SNEGSKA (reference sequence). CDR3 amino acids: CSAEAASTDTQYF. The CDR3, as DNA: TGCAGTGCGGAGGCGGCTAGCACAGATACGCAGTATTTT.

Notes on this clonotype: It may be a read error: a sequence one base away is much more abundant. The chain uses TRBV12-3 or TRBV12-4 and TRBJ1-2, with D possibly being TRBD1 (6 bases). The CDR3 spans 11 residues. As DNA, the CDR3 is TGTGCCAGCAGGAACAGGGCTGGCTACGCCTTC. It translates to CASRNRAGYAF.

V is TRBV12-3 or TRBV12-4 and J is TRBJ1-2; the D gene is possibly TRBD1 (5 bases). Trimming shortened V by 6 bases and J by 5 bases, and 7 bases separated the two germline ends. CDR3 length: 11 residues. The CDR3 region is CASRRGYGYTF. In DNA, the CDR3 is TGTGCCAGCAGGAGGGGATATGGCTACACCTTC.

In this sample, this clonotype turned up many times. The rearrangement links TRBV12-3 or TRBV12-4 to TRBJ1-2, with unresolved D. The CDR3 is made up of 12 amino acids. The V end lost 5 bases, the J end lost 4 bases, and 8 bases lay between the germline ends. As DNA, the CDR3 is TGTGCCAGCAGTCCAGCAGGCTATGGCTACACCTTC. It encodes CASSPAGYGYTF.

This clonotype was seen ten or more times. CDR3 sequence: CSARAGQKDSNQPQHF. The CDR3 DNA follows: TGCAGTGCTAGAGCGGGACAGAAAGATTCTAATCAGCCCCAGCATTTT. This sequence joins TRBV20-1 and TRBJ1-5; 7 nucleotides match TRBD1. The CDR3 contains 16 residues. Per the germline V gene, CDR1 is DFQATT and CDR2 is SNEGSKA (reference sequence). Unmatched junction bases numbered 10, after V lost 1 base and J lost 4 bases.

This clonotype was observed at least ten times. V and J are TRBV10-3 and TRBJ2-7; D is unresolved. Between the trimmed V and J ends, which lost 6 bases and 2 bases, there was a span of 11 bases. The CDR3 spans 13 residues. The germline V gene encodes CDR1 ENHRY and CDR2 SYGVKD. The CDR3 protein is CAISQDGTYEQYF. CDR3 DNA sequence: TGTGCCATCAGCCAGGACGGAACCTACGAGCAGTACTTC.

This clonotype was observed at least ten times. The V and J genes are TRBV5-1 and TRBJ1-1; D ambiguous. V was clipped by 4 bases and J by 4 bases, with 23 bases between them. The length of the CDR3 is 17 residues. Germline CDR1 SGHRS, CDR2 YFSETQ. The CDR3 region has the DNA TGCGCCAGCAGCCCCCTGGGAGGACGGGCGAGGTTCACTGAAGCTTTCTTT. This sequence encodes CASSPLGGRARFTEAFF.

This clonotype appeared many times. The CDR3: CASTPLQGANTGELFF. The CDR3 region has the DNA TGCGCCAGCACCCCCCTCCAGGGGGCGAACACCGGGGAGCTGTTTTTT. The V and J genes are TRBV10-2 and TRBJ2-2; 7 nucleotides align to TRBD1. Trimming cost V 7 bases and J 0 bases; bases outside gene matches: 8. The germline V gene has CDR1 WSHSY and CDR2 SAAADI. The CDR3 is 16 residues long.

Many counts were recorded for this clonotype. The J gene is TRBJ2-1, the V gene TRBV7-8, with 12 bases that match TRBD2. Germline V gene lookup returns CDR1 SGHVS and CDR2 FQNEAQ. With V trimmed by 5 bases and J by 0 bases, 8 bases remained unmatched. This CDR3 contains 18 residues. CDR3 in amino acids: CASSPRLAGASSYNEQFF. The CDR3 DNA is TGTGCCAGCAGCCCCCGACTAGCGGGAGCTAGCTCCTACAATGAGCAGTTCTTC.

This clonotype showed up many times. The rearrangement links TRBV5-1 to TRBJ2-7; a weak D match, TRBD1 (6 bases). The CDR3 contains 15 residues. Germline values: CDR1 SGHRS, CDR2 YFSETQ. V shed 5 bases and J shed 3 bases, with 18 bases lying between them. For the CDR3, the DNA is TGCGCCAGCAGATCCACTGGGACACCGCTCTACGAGCAGTACTTC. Its protein product is CASRSTGTPLYEQYF.

This clonotype occurred many times. The chain combines TRBV5-1 with TRBJ2-7; the D is unclear. The germline V gene has CDR1 SGHRS and CDR2 YFSETQ. V lost 1 base to trimming and J lost 1 base, with 9 bases between them. This CDR3 contains 14 residues. Here the CDR3 DNA reads TGCGCCAGCAGCTTGCGAGCTGATTCCTACGAGCAGTACTTC. Residues: CASSLRADSYEQYF.

This clonotype came up many times. The chain is built from TRBV29-1 and TRBJ2-2; TRBD1 is a possible D gene (6 bases). The ends were cut back, 3 bases at V and 7 bases at J, with 15 bases in the middle. Germline CDR1 is SQVTM and CDR2 is ANQGSEA. CDR3 length: 14 amino acids. The CDR3, as DNA: TGCAGCGTTGAGCGGGCAGGGGATGACGGGGAGCTGTTTTTT. The encoded protein is CSVERAGDDGELFF.

The sample holds many counts of this clonotype. The rearrangement joins TRBV15 to TRBJ2-5; no definite D call. V was trimmed by 5 bases and J by 5 bases, leaving 9 bases between them. The V gene's germline CDR1 is LNHNV and CDR2 YYDKDF (reference sequence). The length of the CDR3 is 12 residues. The CDR3 loop is CATSRDVETQYF. The DNA of the CDR3 is TGTGCCACCAGCCGTGACGTCGAGACCCAGTACTTC.

In its sample, this clonotype was seen many times. The chain couples TRBV11-2 to TRBJ2-3; 8 nucleotides align to TRBD2. Germline V gives CDR1 SGHAT, CDR2 FQNNGV. V lost 2 bases to trimming and J lost 1 base; unmatched junction nucleotides: 11. This CDR3 has 18 amino acids. CDR3 bases: TGTGCCAGCAGCTTAACCGTGAGCGGGAGCTCGGGCACAGATACGCAGTATTTT. This codes for CASSLTVSGSSGTDTQYF.

The J gene is TRBJ2-7, the V gene TRBV6-6; the D is unclear. From germline, CDR1 is MNHNY and CDR2 SVGAGI (reference sequence). This CDR3 region has 14 residues. V lost 8 bases and J 3 bases, leaving 17 bases between the germline ends. Here the CDR3 reads CASSSVMSGYEQYF. CDR3 bases: TGTGCCAGCTCCTCGGTTATGTCTGGCTACGAGCAGTACTTC.

This clonotype has a count of ten or more. V usage is TRBV7-9 and J usage is TRBJ2-2; possibly TRBD2 for D (6 bases). From germline, CDR1 is SEHNR and CDR2 FQNEAQ (reference sequence). The CDR3 sequence is 16 residues long. Deletions cut 11 bases from V and 4 bases from J, with 23 bases between. The CDR3 DNA reads as TGTGCCGGGGACGTTACTCCGGGACTTTCCACCGGGGAGCTGTTTTTT. It specifies CAGDVTPGLSTGELFF.

This clonotype was observed many times. The chain has TRBV5-1 and TRBJ1-1; D gene uncertain. This CDR3 has 12 amino acids. Per the germline V gene, CDR1 is SGHRS and CDR2 is YFSETQ. The V and J ends lost 0 bases and 7 bases respectively, with 7 bases between them. The CDR3 region is CASSLVGVEAFF. The CDR3 coding sequence is TGCGCCAGCAGCTTGGTGGGAGTTGAAGCTTTCTTT.

This clonotype was observed at least ten times. The chain has TRBV12-3 or TRBV12-4 and TRBJ1-6; D unresolved. The CDR3 consists of 14 residues. The V end was cut by 5 bases, the J end by 7 bases, with 12 bases between. The CDR3 is CASSARKVNSPLHF. The DNA for the CDR3 is TGTGCCAGCAGTGCGAGGAAAGTAAATTCACCCCTCCACTTT.

This clonotype was detected many times. J is TRBJ2-6 and V is TRBV20-1; TRBD1 matches 7 bases. The V and J ends lost 6 bases and 0 bases, in that order; junction bases with no gene match: 14. From germline, CDR1 is DFQATT and CDR2 SNEGSKA (reference sequence). The CDR3 extends over 18 amino acids. CDR3 in amino acids: CSARDRKAAHSGANVLTF. For the CDR3, the DNA is TGCAGTGCGAGGGACAGAAAGGCTGCACACTCTGGGGCCAACGTCCTGACTTTC.

This clonotype was detected ten times or more. The chain employs TRBV2 and TRBJ1-1; D is undetermined. Germline V gene sequence: CDR1 SNHLY, CDR2 FYNNEI. The V end was cut by 8 bases, the J end by 1 base, with 11 bases between. CDR3 length: 13 residues. This CDR3 is CASSQRPNTEAFF. The DNA of the CDR3 is TGTGCCAGCTCTCAGAGGCCGAACACTGAAGCTTTCTTT.

This clonotype was detected many times. The chain combines TRBV7-6 with TRBJ1-3; D gene ambiguous. Germline values: CDR1 SGHVS, CDR2 FNYEAQ. The V and J ends lost 5 bases and 0 bases respectively, with 11 bases between them. The length of the CDR3 is 15 residues. The CDR3 here is CASSPLEVSGNTIYF. The CDR3 nucleotides are TGTGCCAGCAGCCCCCTCGAGGTCTCTGGAAACACCATATATTTT.

This clonotype was counted at least ten times. J is TRBJ2-7 and V is TRBV20-1; weak D call: TRBD2 (6 bases). CDR3 length equals 14 residues. Germline V gives CDR1 DFQATT, CDR2 SNEGSKA (reference sequence). V lost 0 bases and J lost 3, with 12 bases in between. The CDR3, as DNA: TGCAGTGCTAGAGACGAGACTAGGGTCTACGAGCAGTACTTC. As protein: CSARDETRVYEQYF.

The sample holds a few counts of this clonotype. The chain couples TRBV6-5 to TRBJ2-1, with D uncertain. The V gene's germline CDR1 is MNHEY and CDR2 SVGAGI. The CDR3 loop spans 13 amino acids. Trimming stripped 0 bases from V and 10 bases from J, with 10 bases between. CDR3: CASSYSALSEQFF. CDR3 sequence (DNA): TGTGCCAGCAGTTACTCGGCCTTATCCGAGCAGTTCTTC.